Below are 8 T cell receptor beta chains sequenced from a single sample in a study of T cells after yellow fever vaccination. One entry per CDR3 protein results from TCRdb running MiXCR on the 5' RACE reads. The top ten clones hold more than 13% of a sample with 500,000 to 650,000 distinct CDR3 sequences, about 12% of them seen once. Specimen: PBMCs, collected on the day of the yellow fever booster vaccination. The receptor source for this set is a man aged 25-45 years who received the YFV17D yellow fever vaccine.

This sequence joins TRBV14 and TRBJ2-3; no clear D gene. Germline CDR1 and CDR2: SGHDN and FVKESK. The V gene lost 2 bases and the J gene lost 0 bases, with 9 bases spanning the gap. The CDR3 is 15 residues long. CDR3 amino acids: CASSQRRASTDTQYF. The CDR3 DNA is TGTGCCAGCAGCCAAAGGCGTGCTAGCACAGATACGCAGTATTTT.

V is TRBV10-1 and J is TRBJ2-7, with D unclear. Germline CDR1 reads WNHNN; CDR2 reads SYGVQD (reference sequence). V dropped 0 bases and J dropped 5 bases, with 8 bases sitting between them. The CDR3 consists of 13 residues. The CDR3 reads CASSESMWNEQYF. CDR3 coding DNA: TGCGCCAGCAGTGAGTCGATGTGGAACGAGCAGTACTTC.

The chain employs TRBV9 and TRBJ1-3, with a weak D call TRBD1 (5 bases). Trimming cost V 2 bases and J 0 bases, with 15 bases left between them. This CDR3 contains 17 residues. The germline V gene encodes CDR1 SGDLS and CDR2 YYNGEE. CDR3 amino acids: CASSVGAASSSGNTIYF. As DNA, the CDR3 is TGTGCCAGCAGCGTCGGGGCAGCCTCGAGCTCTGGAAACACCATATATTTT.

This clonotype was seen a handful of times. The chain recombines TRBV7-2 with TRBJ1-1; D possibly corresponds to TRBD1 (5 bases). This CDR3 region has 13 residues. Trimming pared 8 bases from V and 5 bases from J, leaving 15 bases between. Per germline, CDR1 SGHTA and CDR2 FQGNSA. CDR3 loop: CASLKQERTEAFF. CDR3 bases: TGTGCCAGCTTGAAACAGGAGCGGACTGAAGCTTTCTTT.

The table lists this clonotype with a few counts. CDR3 loop: CASSLDLADMMNTEAFF. The DNA for the CDR3 is TGTGCCAGCAGCTTAGATCTGGCAGACATGATGAACACTGAAGCTTTCTTT. The chain links TRBV11-3 to TRBJ1-1; D is unresolved. Deletions cut 0 bases from V and 0 bases from J, with 14 bases between. Germline CDR1 is SGHNT and CDR2 is YENEEA. This CDR3 has 17 residues.

This clonotype was counted only a few times. V is TRBV3-1 and J is TRBJ2-1; D is ambiguous. Germline CDR1 LGHDT, CDR2 YNNKEL (reference sequence). The length of the CDR3 is 13 residues. The germline V and J ends were trimmed by 2 bases and 4 bases, with 6 bases remaining between them. The CDR3 coding sequence is TGTGCCAGCAGCCAAATGAGGTACAATGAGCAGTTCTTC. This gives the protein CASSQMRYNEQFF.

This clonotype appeared many times. This chain joins TRBV29-1 and TRBJ2-1, with D perhaps TRBD2 (5 bases). The CDR3 length is 11 residues. Germline CDR1 reads SQVTM; CDR2 reads ANQGSEA. Trimming pared 8 bases from V and 7 bases from J, leaving 12 bases between. CDR3 DNA sequence: TGCAGCCCCCGACTACGGAATGAGCAGTTCTTC. Translating it yields CSPRLRNEQFF.

CDR3 in DNA: TGTGCCATCAGTCCCCATGGGACCCAATCCTACGAGCAGTACTTC. It specifies CAISPHGTQSYEQYF. This sequence joins TRBV10-3 and TRBJ2-7; D possibly matches TRBD1 or TRBD2 (5 bases each). With 5 bases removed from V and 1 base from J, the gap between germline ends came to 15 bases. CDR1 and CDR2 from the germline V gene are ENHRY and SYGVKD. The CDR3 is 15 residues long.